These T cell receptor beta chains were read from a single sample in a study of shared clonotypes between healthy human individuals. This table comes from immunoSEQ multiplex PCR, and its TCRdb copy is limited to in-frame clones, with some not included. The sample gives 530,000 or so clones, around 79% of which show up once; approximately 13% is in the top ten. Sequences were obtained from PBMCs. These receptors originate from a middle-aged woman in good health. Some clones in this sample may be carry-over from other donors' samples. Both conserved end residues are part of each CDR3. The order of the fields is CDR3 DNA, CDR3 protein, J gene, D gene, V gene, clone size, CDR3 length. A D gene is named only where the DNA matches it firmly. Clone sizes are given selectively: once, few, many, or a class where the clone is expanded.

CDR3 DNA: TGTGCCAGCTCACCGGGACAGACTAGCAATCAGCCCCAGCATTTT
CDR3 protein: CASSPGQTSNQPQHF
J gene: TRBJ1-5
D gene: TRBD1
V gene: TRBV18
clone size: NA
CDR3 length: 15

CDR3 DNA: TGTGCCAGCCGTACGCCAAGAAGTGGGCAAGAGACCCAGTACTTC
CDR3 protein: CASRTPRSGQETQYF
J gene: TRBJ2-5
D gene: NA
V gene: TRBV27
clone size: NA
CDR3 length: 15

CDR3 DNA: TGTGCCAGCAGTCTTACATCGATAACCGGGGAGCTGTTTTTT
CDR3 protein: CASSLTSITGELFF
J gene: TRBJ2-2
D gene: NA
V gene: TRBV27
clone size: NA
CDR3 length: 14

CDR3 DNA: TGCGCCAGCAGCTTGGTCCGGGAGAACGCTGAAGCTTTCTTT
CDR3 protein: CASSLVRENAEAFF
J gene: TRBJ1-1
D gene: NA
V gene: TRBV5-1
clone size: NA
CDR3 length: 14

CDR3 DNA: TGTGCCAGCAGTAGAACAGGGGTGCTCTACACTGAAGCTTTCTTT
CDR3 protein: CASSRTGVLYTEAFF
J gene: TRBJ1-1
D gene: TRBD1
V gene: TRBV28
clone size: NA
CDR3 length: 15

CDR3 DNA: TGTGTCGTCAAAGCAACTAATGAAAAACTGTTTTTT
CDR3 protein: CVVKATNEKLFF
J gene: TRBJ1-4
D gene: NA
V gene: TRBV6-6
clone size: NA
CDR3 length: 12

CDR3 DNA: TGCGCCAGCAGCCAAGAAGGAGCGGGAGGCAACTACGAGCAGTACTTC
CDR3 protein: CASSQEGAGGNYEQYF
J gene: TRBJ2-7
D gene: TRBD2
V gene: TRBV4-1
clone size: NA
CDR3 length: 16

CDR3 DNA: TGTGCCAGCAGCTTCGTTCTAGCTGGCGGGGAGCTGTTTTTT
CDR3 protein: CASSFVLAGGELFF
J gene: TRBJ2-2
D gene: NA
V gene: TRBV7-9
clone size: NA
CDR3 length: 14

CDR3 DNA: TGTGCCAGCAGTCCGGGACAAAGTAGCGAGCAGTACTTC
CDR3 protein: CASSPGQSSEQYF
J gene: TRBJ2-7
D gene: NA
V gene: TRBV2
clone size: NA
CDR3 length: 13

CDR3 DNA: TGTGCCAGCAGTGAAACCGGGACTCTAAAAAACATTCAGTACTTC
CDR3 protein: CASSETGTLKNIQYF
J gene: TRBJ2-4
D gene: NA
V gene: TRBV6-1
clone size: NA
CDR3 length: 15

CDR3 DNA: TGTGCCACCAGCAGAGAGGAGGAAATCTACGAGCAGTACTTC
CDR3 protein: CATSREEEIYEQYF
J gene: TRBJ2-7
D gene: NA
V gene: TRBV15
clone size: NA
CDR3 length: 14

CDR3 DNA: TGTGCCAGCAGCTTGGCCGGGACCGGGCAATATGGCTACACCTTC
CDR3 protein: CASSLAGTGQYGYTF
J gene: TRBJ1-2
D gene: NA
V gene: TRBV7-2
clone size: NA
CDR3 length: 15

CDR3 DNA: TGTGCCAGCACCGTTGGGACAGGGGATTTGGAGACCCAGTACTTC
CDR3 protein: CASTVGTGDLETQYF
J gene: TRBJ2-5
D gene: TRBD1
V gene: TRBV9
clone size: once
CDR3 length: 15

CDR3 DNA: TGTGCCAGCAGCTTAGCGCCTTGGGCTGGGAAGAATGAGCAGTTCTTC
CDR3 protein: CASSLAPWAGKNEQFF
J gene: TRBJ2-1
D gene: NA
V gene: TRBV7-9
clone size: NA
CDR3 length: 16